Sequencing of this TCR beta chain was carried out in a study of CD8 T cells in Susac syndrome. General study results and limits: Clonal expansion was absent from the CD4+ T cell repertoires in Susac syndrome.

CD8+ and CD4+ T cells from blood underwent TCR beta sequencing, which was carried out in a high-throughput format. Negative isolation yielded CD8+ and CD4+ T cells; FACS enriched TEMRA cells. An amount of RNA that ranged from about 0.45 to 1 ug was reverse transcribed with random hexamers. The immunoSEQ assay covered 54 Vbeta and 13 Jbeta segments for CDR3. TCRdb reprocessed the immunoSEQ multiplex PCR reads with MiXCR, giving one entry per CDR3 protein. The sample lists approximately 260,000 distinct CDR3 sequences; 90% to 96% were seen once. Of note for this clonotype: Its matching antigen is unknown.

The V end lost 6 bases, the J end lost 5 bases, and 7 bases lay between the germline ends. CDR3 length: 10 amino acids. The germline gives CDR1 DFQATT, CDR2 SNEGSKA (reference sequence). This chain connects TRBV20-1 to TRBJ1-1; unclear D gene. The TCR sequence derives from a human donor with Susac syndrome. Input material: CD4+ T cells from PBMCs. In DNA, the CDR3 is TGCAGTGCACCGGGGACTGAAGCTTTCTTT. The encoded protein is CSAPGTEAFF.